This TCR beta chain stems from a study of Graves' ophthalmopathy and Graves' hyperthyroidism. Study-wide context: Peripheral blood was gathered at the point of initial diagnosis, before any treatment started. Study results and limitations: Blood repertoires reportedly contained most expanded thyroid clonotypes above 0.001 frequency.

As the template, RNA transcripts were used to amplify TCR beta CDR3 regions. HTBI primers were employed in first-round RT-PCR, then a second-round multiplex PCR followed. TCRdb reanalysed the multiplex PCR reads using MiXCR and keeps one entry per CDR3 protein. The top ten hold approximately 9.8% of the sample, which has roughly 480,000 distinct CDR3 sequences, about an eighth seen once. This clonotype showed up many times. Its antigen is as yet unknown. Germline V CDR1 and CDR2: SGHVS, FQNEAQ. The germline V and J ends were trimmed by 1 base and 2 bases, with 14 bases remaining between them. The CDR3 sequence is 16 residues long.

What was sequenced was blood. The sequence was obtained from a woman between 25 and 40 years old with Graves' ophthalmopathy. V usage is TRBV7-8 and J usage is TRBJ1-1, with a possible D match to TRBD1 (6 bases). The CDR3 nucleotides read TGTGCCAGCAGCTTAGTAAGCGGACAGAGAAACACTGAAGCTTTCTTT. It codes for CASSLVSGQRNTEAFF. Full variable domain (outside the CDR3, taken from reference TRBV7-8 and TRBJ1-1): GAGVSQSPRYKVAKRGQDVALRCDPISGHVSLFWYQQALGQGPEFLTYFQNEAQLDKSGLPSDRFFAERPEGSVSTLKIQRTQQEDSAVYLCASSLVSGQRNTEAFFGQGTRLTVV.